What follows are 22 T cell receptor beta chains derived from one specimen sequenced in a study of blood T cell repertoires in COVID-19. The data were produced by immunoSEQ multiplex PCR, yet TCRdb's version contains in-frame clones alone and is incomplete. The sample includes about 150,000 clones, approximately 88% of them seen just once. The specimen sequenced was PBMCs or T cells enriched from blood (not recorded which). The source is a man between 65 and 85 years old who had been exposed to COVID-19.

The rearrangement uses TRBV11-2 and TRBJ2-1; D unresolved. Germline V gives CDR1 SGHAT, CDR2 FQNNGV. The CDR3 is made up of 14 amino acids. Trimming removed 5 bases from V and 6 bases from J, with 14 bases in between. CDR3 nucleotide sequence: TGTGCCAGCAGCGTAGGTAGTTCAATCAATGAGCAGTTCTTC. This gives the protein CASSVGSSINEQFF.

The chain joins TRBV30 to TRBJ1-1; D unclear. This CDR3 spans 12 amino acids. Germline V lookup: CDR1 GTSNPN, CDR2 SVGIG (reference sequence). V lost 3 bases and J 5 bases, leaving 10 bases between the germline ends. Here the CDR3 DNA reads TGTGCCTGGAGAACCACCGGGACTGAAGCTTTCTTT. It encodes CAWRTTGTEAFF.

This clone was seen once. The gene calls are TRBV11-3 and TRBJ1-1; TRBD1 is a possible D gene (6 bases). Germline CDR1 reads SGHNT; CDR2 reads YENEEA. Trimming stripped 1 base from V and 0 bases from J, with 9 bases between. This CDR3 contains 15 residues. Here the CDR3 reads CASSLGGGLNTEAFF. DNA for the CDR3: TGTGCCAGCAGCTTAGGAGGGGGACTGAACACTGAAGCTTTCTTT. The variable domain in full, with the rest retrieved from reference TRBV11-3 and TRBJ1-1, is EAGVVQSPRYKIIEKKQPVAFWCNPISGHNTLYWYLQNLGQGPELLIRYENEEAVDDSQLPKDRFSAERLKGVDSTLKIQPAELGDSAVYLCASSLGGGLNTEAFFGQGTRLTVV.

The chain's CDR3 is CASSFGQGYGYTF. Here the CDR3 DNA reads TGTGCCAGCAGCTTCGGACAGGGATATGGCTACACCTTC. This chain uses TRBV11-2 with TRBJ1-2; 8 bases map to TRBD1. The CDR3 sequence is 13 residues long. Germline V gene lookup returns CDR1 SGHAT and CDR2 FQNNGV. J gave up 5 bases and V 3 bases, and 2 bases lay outside the gene matches.

The chain combines TRBV9 with TRBJ2-5, with 11 nucleotides matching TRBD2. The CDR3 is 15 residues long. Germline loops: CDR1 SGDLS, CDR2 YYNGEE. V gave up 5 bases and J gave up 1 base; unmatched junction bases: 4. CDR3 nucleotide sequence: TGTGCCAGCAGTCCGGGACTAGCGGCCCAAGAGACCCAGTACTTC. It encodes CASSPGLAAQETQYF.

The chain employs TRBV7-2 and TRBJ1-5; D is unresolved. Germline V gives CDR1 SGHTA, CDR2 FQGNSA. V lost 1 base, J lost 6 bases, and 7 bases lay in between. CDR3 length equals 13 residues. CDR3 amino acids: CASSLGRGQPQHF. The CDR3 DNA reads TGTGCCAGCAGCTTAGGGAGAGGTCAGCCCCAGCATTTT.

This clone was detected once. The chain combines TRBV23-1 with TRBJ1-2, with D possibly TRBD1 on 5 matching bases. TRBV23-1 is an ORF for which the function is uncertain. The CDR3 loop spans 14 amino acids. Between the trimmed V and J ends, which lost 0 bases and 8 bases, there was a span of 13 bases. The DNA of the CDR3 is TGCGCCAGCAGTCAATCTGCGCAGGGAAACGGCTACACCTTC. Its protein is CASSQSAQGNGYTF.

The rearrangement joins TRBV18 to TRBJ1-1; D is perhaps TRBD1 (5 bases). The V gene's germline CDR1 is KGHSH and CDR2 LQKENI. CDR3 length equals 14 residues. The germline V and J ends were trimmed by 3 bases and 6 bases, with 14 bases remaining between them. The CDR3 DNA follows: TGTGCCAGCTCACCCGACAGCAAGGTCCCTGAAGCTTTCTTT. Encoded protein: CASSPDSKVPEAFF.

The chain has TRBV11-2 and TRBJ2-7, with TRBD2 identical over 8 bases. J was trimmed by 7 bases and V by 2 bases; bases with no gene match: 16. The CDR3 contains 17 residues. The germline V gene has CDR1 SGHAT and CDR2 FQNNGV. CDR3 sequence: CASSLSSGSGTWGEQYF. DNA of the CDR3: TGTGCCAGCAGCTTAAGCTCGGGTAGCGGGACGTGGGGGGAGCAGTACTTC.

V usage is TRBV28 and J usage is TRBJ1-1, with no clear D. CDR3 length equals 14 residues. The germline V gene encodes CDR1 MDHEN and CDR2 SYDVKM. Trimming stripped 2 bases from V and 6 bases from J, with 13 bases between. The CDR3 bases are TGTGCCAGCAGTTTAAGGAGGCCGGGCTCTGAAGCTTTCTTT. This codes for CASSLRRPGSEAFF. The whole variable domain, filled in from reference TRBV28 and TRBJ1-1, reads DVKVTQSSRYLVKRTGEKVFLECVQDMDHENMFWYRQDPGLGLRLIYFSYDVKMKEKGDIPEGYSVSREKKERFSLILESASTNQTSMYLCASSLRRPGSEAFFGQGTRLTVV.

J is TRBJ1-3 and V is TRBV27; D ambiguous. The CDR3 has 16 amino acids. Between the trimmed V and J ends, which lost 5 bases and 4 bases, there was a span of 18 bases. Germline values: CDR1 MNHEY, CDR2 SMNVEV (reference sequence). The DNA of the CDR3 is TGTGCCAGCAGTCCAGACCTTAGAAGGAGGGGAAACACCATATATTTT. It specifies CASSPDLRRRGNTIYF.

The chain is built from TRBV5-4 and TRBJ2-7; TRBD1 matches at 7 bases. The germline CDR1 and CDR2 sequences are SGHNT and YYREEE (reference sequence). There are 15 residues in the CDR3. After removal of 0 bases from V and 2 bases from J, the junction contained 5 bases not matched to a gene. The CDR3 loop reads CASSLVGQGAYEQYF. DNA of the CDR3: TGTGCCAGCAGCTTGGTCGGGCAGGGGGCCTACGAGCAGTACTTC.

The V gene is TRBV7-2, the J gene TRBJ2-7; 7 positions match TRBD2. CDR1 SGHTA and CDR2 FQGNSA come from the germline V gene. CDR3 length: 15 amino acids. V dropped 5 bases and J dropped 0; count of bases not matched to a gene: 7. CDR3: CASSLSGQSSYEQYF. The CDR3 DNA is TGTGCCAGCAGCCTTAGCGGGCAAAGCTCCTACGAGCAGTACTTC.

This chain joins TRBV28 and TRBJ1-4; the match to TRBD1 covers 7 bases. Losses at the gene ends were 4 bases for V and 5 bases for J; bases not matched to a gene: 7. CDR3 size: 15 residues. Per the germline V gene, CDR1 is MDHEN and CDR2 is SYDVKM. The DNA of the CDR3 is TGTGCCAGCAGTTGGTTGACAGGGAGAAATGAAAAACTGTTTTTT. It yields the protein CASSWLTGRNEKLFF.

The chain combines TRBV10-3 with TRBJ2-7; 9 nucleotides agree with TRBD2. V lost 7 bases and J lost 3; bases outside the gene matches: 7. The CDR3 length is 14 residues. The germline V gene encodes CDR1 ENHRY and CDR2 SYGVKD. CDR3 protein: CAIMGSGRNYEQYF. CDR3 DNA sequence: TGTGCCATCATGGGTAGCGGGAGAAACTACGAGCAGTACTTC.

V and J are TRBV5-8 and TRBJ1-1; D remains unclear. V was pared by 4 bases and J by 8 bases, with 9 bases between. CDR1 and CDR2 (germline): SGHTS, YDEGEE. This CDR3 contains 11 residues. CDR3 nucleotide sequence: TGTGCCAGCAGCCCCTCGGTGGAAGCTTTCTTT. This gives the protein CASSPSVEAFF.

This rearrangement joins TRBV5-8 to TRBJ1-5, with 10 bases lining up with TRBD1. CDR1 is SGHTS, CDR2 YDEGEE, per germline. This CDR3 region has 15 residues. With 4 bases clipped from V and 6 bases from J, the junction kept 7 bases outside the gene matches. CDR3 region: CASSTGQGGPQPQHF. The CDR3, as DNA: TGTGCCAGCAGCACAGGACAGGGGGGACCTCAGCCCCAGCATTTT.

The CDR3 loop reads CASSIAGGRVPLHF. DNA of the CDR3: TGTGCCAGTAGTATAGCGGGGGGGCGCGTACCCCTCCACTTT. The chain links TRBV19 to TRBJ1-6; tentative D call: TRBD1 (6 bases). Germline lookup yields CDR1 LNHDA and CDR2 SQIVND (reference sequence). Trimming took 1 base from V and 12 from J, leaving 13 bases between them. The CDR3 is 14 residues long. The variable domain in full, with the rest retrieved from reference TRBV19 and TRBJ1-6, is DGGITQSPKYLFRKEGQNVTLSCEQNLNHDAMYWYRQDPGQGLRLIYYSQIVNDFQKGDIAEGYSVSREKKESFPLTVTSAQKNPTAFYLCASSIAGGRVPLHFGNGTRLTVT.

This clone was recorded at least ten times. The chain links TRBV20-1 to TRBJ2-1, with a weak D call TRBD1 (5 bases). This CDR3 is 11 amino acids long. Trimming left V 7 bases short and J 3 bases short, with 7 bases between. Germline CDR1 and CDR2: DFQATT and SNEGSKA (reference sequence). This CDR3 reads CSVGLYNEQFF. CDR3 DNA sequence: TGCAGTGTGGGGCTCTACAATGAGCAGTTCTTC.

This clone was counted a few times. V gene TRBV7-2 combines with J gene TRBJ2-2; 10 nucleotides match TRBD1. CDR3 size: 15 residues. In germline, CDR1 is SGHTA, CDR2 FQGNSA. J was trimmed by 2 bases and V by 5 bases; bases with no gene match: 2. The CDR3 protein is CASSGTGANTGELFF. The CDR3 coding sequence is TGTGCCAGCAGCGGGACAGGGGCCAACACCGGGGAGCTGTTTTTT.

The V gene is TRBV7-3, the J gene TRBJ2-1, with TRBD1 as a possible D gene (5 bases). V was clipped by 0 bases and J by 5 bases, with 17 bases between them. CDR1 and CDR2 (germline): SGHTA, FQGTGA. CDR3 size: 17 residues. CDR3 in amino acids: CASSLTLGRGTNNEQFF. The DNA for the CDR3 is TGTGCCAGCAGCTTAACGTTGGGTAGGGGAACTAACAATGAGCAGTTCTTC.

The genes are TRBV25-1 and TRBJ1-5, with 9 nucleotides matching TRBD1. The trim removed 3 bases at V and 7 bases at J, leaving 7 bases unmatched. The CDR3 loop spans 15 amino acids. Germline CDR1 and CDR2: MGHDK and SYGVNS. CDR3 amino acids: CASSDPGTGTQPQHF. The CDR3 DNA follows: TGTGCCAGCAGTGACCCCGGGACAGGGACACAGCCCCAGCATTTT.